This T cell receptor beta chain was retrieved from a study of T-cell memory formation after mild COVID-19. The study, taken as a whole, reports: A second wave expanding day 15 to 37 was CD4+-biased; contracting clones were balanced. The study detected some responding clones in pre-infection memory, suggesting cross-reactive memory joined.

Germline CDR1 reads MGHRA; CDR2 reads YSYEKL. V lost 1 base and J lost 1, with 6 bases in between. The CDR3 has 14 amino acids. For this clonotype: Its antigen is unidentified.

TCRdb re-called the 5' RACE reads with MiXCR, one entry per CDR3 protein. The sample has about 340,000 distinct CDR3 sequences, 13% seen once; the top ten hold about 20%. The source is a man younger than 30 who had mild COVID-19 (a few samples of this study predate the infection). Cell type and time point are not known. This chain uses TRBV4-1 with TRBJ2-3, with D unclear. Sequenced sample: PBMCs or a T cell subset sorted from them (not recorded which). DNA for the CDR3: TGCGCCAGCAGCCAAGTTTACGGCACAGATACGCAGTATTTT. Protein: CASSQVYGTDTQYF.